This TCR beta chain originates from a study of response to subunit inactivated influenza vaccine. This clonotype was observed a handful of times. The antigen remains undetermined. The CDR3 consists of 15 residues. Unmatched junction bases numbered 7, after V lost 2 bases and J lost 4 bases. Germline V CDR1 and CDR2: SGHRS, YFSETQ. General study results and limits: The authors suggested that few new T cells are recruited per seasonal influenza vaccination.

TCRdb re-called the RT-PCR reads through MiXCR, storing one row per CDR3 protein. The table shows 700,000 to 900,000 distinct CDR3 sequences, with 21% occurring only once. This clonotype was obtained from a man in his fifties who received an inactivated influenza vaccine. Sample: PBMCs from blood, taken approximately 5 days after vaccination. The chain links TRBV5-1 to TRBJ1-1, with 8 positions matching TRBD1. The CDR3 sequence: CASSFVTGGRTEAFF. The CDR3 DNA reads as TGCGCCAGCAGCTTTGTTACAGGGGGTCGCACTGAAGCTTTCTTT. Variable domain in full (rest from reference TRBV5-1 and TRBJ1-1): KAGVTQTPRYLIKTRGQQVTLSCSPISGHRSVSWYQQTPGQGLQFLFEYFSETQRNKGNFPGRFSGRQFSNSRSEMNVSTLELGDSALYLCASSFVTGGRTEAFFGQGTRLTVV.